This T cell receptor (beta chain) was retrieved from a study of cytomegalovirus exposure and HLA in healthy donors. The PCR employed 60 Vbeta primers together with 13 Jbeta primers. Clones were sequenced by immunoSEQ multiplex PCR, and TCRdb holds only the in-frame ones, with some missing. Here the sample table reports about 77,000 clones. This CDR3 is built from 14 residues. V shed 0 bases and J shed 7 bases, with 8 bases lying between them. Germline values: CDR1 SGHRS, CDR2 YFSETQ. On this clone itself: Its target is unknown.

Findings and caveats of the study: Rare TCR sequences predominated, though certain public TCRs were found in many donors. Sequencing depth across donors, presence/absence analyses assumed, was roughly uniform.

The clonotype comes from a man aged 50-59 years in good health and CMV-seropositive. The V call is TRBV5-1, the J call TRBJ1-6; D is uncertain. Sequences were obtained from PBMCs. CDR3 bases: TGCGCCAGCAGCTTGGGACCCGGGAATTCACCCCTCCACTTT. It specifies CASSLGPGNSPLHF.